Listed below are T cell receptor beta chains from one sample, sequenced in a study of CD8 T cells in ankylosing spondylitis. TCRdb analysed the 5' RACE reads with MiXCR anew, one entry per CDR3 protein. This sample has 400,000 or so distinct CDR3 sequences, with around 26% found just once. Sequences were obtained from blood, either unsorted or a sorted T cell fraction (not recorded which). The receptors shown here come from a male donor with ankylosing spondylitis. Each CDR3 is given with its conserved first and last residue. The D gene is left open where the match is weak. Rows give clone size only sometimes, using once, few, many, or a class for an expanded clone.

len | abundance | j_gene | v_gene | d_gene | CDR3aa | CDR3nt
13 | many | TRBJ1-4 | TRBV10-1 | - | CASSSRRNEKLFF | TGCGCCAGCAGTAGCCGACGTAATGAAAAACTGTTTTTT
13 | - | TRBJ1-5 | TRBV5-1 | - | CASSLDDEQPQHF | TGCGCCAGCAGCTTGGACGACGAACAGCCCCAGCATTTT
16 | few | TRBJ2-1 | TRBV5-1 | - | CASSRSTPRAGNEQFF | TGCGCCAGCTCGCGGTCGACCCCCCGAGCCGGTAATGAGCAGTTCTTC
17 | few | TRBJ2-2 | TRBV24-1 | TRBD1 | CATSDAAGQGGTGELFF | TGTGCCACCAGTGATGCCGCGGGACAGGGTGGTACCGGGGAGCTGTTTTTT
13 | - | TRBJ2-2 | TRBV5-1 | - | CASSLVLDGELFF | TGCGCCAGCAGCTTGGTACTGGACGGGGAGCTGTTTTTT
13 | - | TRBJ1-5 | TRBV12-3/TRBV12-4 | - | CASSLEGMQPQHF | TGTGCCAGCAGCTTAGAGGGCATGCAGCCCCAGCATTTT
12 | - | TRBJ1-1 | TRBV10-3 | TRBD1 | CAIRYDREEAFF | TGTGCCATCAGATACGACAGGGAGGAGGCTTTCTTT
12 | - | TRBJ2-2 | TRBV7-8 | - | CASSRNTGDLFF | TGTGCCAGCAGCCGGAACACCGGGGATCTGTTTTTT
15 | - | TRBJ1-5 | TRBV12-3/TRBV12-4 | - | CASSFGGLGNQPQHF | TGTGCCAGCAGTTTCGGGGGGCTGGGCAATCAGCCCCAGCATTTT
16 | - | TRBJ1-1 | TRBV5-1 | - | CASSLERAHLNTEAFF | TGCGCCAGCAGCTTGGAGAGGGCCCACTTGAACACTGAAGCTTTCTTT
14 | few | TRBJ1-2 | TRBV20-1 | - | CSADLGQLINGYTF | TGCAGTGCGGATTTAGGACAGTTGATAAATGGCTACACCTTC
14 | many | TRBJ2-2 | TRBV29-1 | TRBD2 | CSALTSGNTGELFF | TGCAGCGCCTTGACTAGCGGTAACACCGGGGAGCTGTTTTTT
16 | - | TRBJ2-2 | TRBV20-1 | TRBD2 | CSAPRAGTRGSGELFF | TGCAGTGCTCCTAGGGCTGGGACTAGAGGTTCCGGGGAGCTGTTTTTT
16 | - | TRBJ2-3 | TRBV14 | TRBD1 | CASSQDGGQTTDTQYF | TGTGCCAGCAGCCAAGATGGGGGACAGACCACAGATACGCAGTATTTT
15 | - | TRBJ2-1 | TRBV7-2 | TRBD2 | CASSHGTSGMDEQFF | TGTGCCAGCAGCCATGGTACTAGCGGGATGGATGAGCAGTTCTTC
15 | - | TRBJ1-1 | TRBV3-1 | - | CASSQDGHQNTEAFF | TGTGCCAGCAGCCAAGATGGACACCAGAACACTGAAGCTTTCTTT
15 | - | TRBJ2-4 | TRBV20-1 | - | CSARPTKVAKNIQYF | TGCAGTGCTAGACCGACAAAGGTAGCCAAAAACATTCAGTACTTC
16 | few | TRBJ2-2 | TRBV5-1 | TRBD1 | CASSWRTGGRTGELFF | TGCGCCAGCAGCTGGAGGACAGGGGGAAGGACCGGGGAGCTGTTTTTT
17 | - | TRBJ2-3 | TRBV25-1 | TRBD2 | CASSDYGGGIPRDTQYF | TGTGCCAGCAGTGATTATGGGGGAGGGATCCCTCGGGATACGCAGTATTTT
15 | - | TRBJ2-7 | TRBV5-4 | - | CASSDRGRATHEQYF | TGTGCCAGCAGTGATAGGGGCCGGGCCACCCACGAGCAGTACTTC
14 | few | TRBJ2-5 | TRBV29-1 | TRBD1 | CSVEETGGSETQYF | TGCAGCGTCGAAGAGACAGGGGGCAGCGAGACCCAGTACTTC
15 | few | TRBJ2-1 | TRBV18 | TRBD2 | CASSTSGATYNEQFF | TGTGCCAGCTCAACTAGCGGGGCTACCTACAATGAGCAGTTCTTC
14 | - | TRBJ2-2 | TRBV14 | - | CASSQERDTGELFF | TGTGCCAGCAGCCAAGAGAGGGACACCGGGGAGCTGTTTTTT
16 | - | TRBJ1-3 | TRBV5-1 | - | CASSSDPQGAGNTIYF | TGCGCCAGCAGCTCCGACCCGCAGGGCGCTGGAAACACCATATATTTT
14 | few | TRBJ2-5 | TRBV29-1 | TRBD1 | CSVDPGQGAETQYF | TGCAGCGTCGATCCGGGACAGGGAGCAGAGACCCAGTACTTC
14 | - | TRBJ2-3 | TRBV6-1 | - | CASRRPGSTDTQYF | TGTGCCAGCAGGAGACCCGGAAGCACAGATACGCAGTATTTT
15 | many | TRBJ2-1 | TRBV20-1 | - | CSAIPGGSSYNEQFF | TGCAGTGCTATCCCCGGGGGTAGCTCCTACAATGAGCAGTTCTTC
14 | few | TRBJ2-3 | TRBV4-1 | - | CASSQGASRDTQYF | TGCGCCAGCAGCCAAGGGGCTTCGAGAGATACGCAGTATTTT
15 | - | TRBJ2-4 | TRBV2 | - | CASSPSWGDENIQYF | TGTGCCAGCAGTCCATCGTGGGGAGACGAAAACATTCAGTACTTC
14 | - | TRBJ2-7 | TRBV27 | TRBD1 | CASIGTGDSYEQYF | TGTGCCAGCATTGGGACAGGGGATTCCTACGAGCAGTACTTC
19 | - | TRBJ2-1 | TRBV7-8 | - | CASSLGRPLPHISYNEQFF | TGTGCCAGCAGCTTAGGTCGGCCCCTCCCTCATATCTCCTACAATGAGCAGTTCTTC
13 | few | TRBJ2-1 | TRBV12-3/TRBV12-4 | - | CASSLTSYNEQFF | TGTGCCAGCAGTCTCACCTCCTACAATGAGCAGTTCTTC
18 | - | TRBJ2-1 | TRBV7-6 | TRBD2 | CASSAEAGLAGYYNEQFF | TGTGCCAGCAGCGCCGAAGCGGGACTAGCGGGGTACTACAATGAGCAGTTCTTC
15 | few | TRBJ2-1 | TRBV5-5 | - | CASSRISPGYNEQFF | TGTGCCAGCAGCCGAATTTCCCCGGGGTACAATGAGCAGTTCTTC
12 | - | TRBJ2-3 | TRBV7-2 | - | CASSYRLNTQYF | TGTGCCAGCAGCTATAGACTAAATACGCAGTATTTT
16 | many | TRBJ2-3 | TRBV5-8 | TRBD1 | CATLLPTGYESDTQYF | TGTGCCACCTTACTCCCGACAGGGTATGAGTCAGATACGCAGTATTTT
15 | - | TRBJ2-3 | TRBV27 | TRBD2 | CASSLGLVVTDTQYF | TGTGCCAGCAGTCTGGGACTAGTTGTAACAGATACGCAGTATTTT
13 | few | TRBJ1-5 | TRBV10-2 | TRBD1 | CATKDRGNQPQHF | TGCGCGACGAAAGACAGGGGGAATCAGCCCCAGCATTTT
14 | - | TRBJ1-2 | TRBV20-1 | - | CSALSEGVGPGYTF | TGCAGTGCTCTCTCGGAGGGGGTTGGTCCTGGCTACACCTTC
16 | - | TRBJ2-1 | TRBV27 | TRBD2 | CASSLWLAGVGNEQFF | TGTGCCAGCAGTTTATGGTTAGCGGGAGTCGGCAATGAGCAGTTCTTC
14 | - | TRBJ1-5 | TRBV5-1 | - | CASSSWGGREPQHF | TGCGCCAGCAGCTCCTGGGGGGGTAGGGAGCCCCAGCATTTT
17 | - | TRBJ2-3 | TRBV5-1 | TRBD2 | CASSLVPLAGGTDTQYF | TGCGCCAGCAGCTTGGTACCGCTAGCGGGAGGCACAGATACGCAGTATTTT
13 | - | TRBJ1-5 | TRBV10-2 | - | CASSDRAREPQHF | TGCGCCAGCAGTGATAGGGCCCGGGAGCCCCAGCATTTT
15 | - | TRBJ2-7 | TRBV20-1 | TRBD2 | CSATYRTSGNPEQYF | TGCAGTGCGACCTACCGGACTAGCGGGAATCCCGAGCAGTACTTC
13 | - | TRBJ1-5 | TRBV4-2 | TRBD1 | CASGGDRNQPQHF | TGTGCCAGCGGGGGGGACAGAAATCAGCCCCAGCATTTT
17 | few | TRBJ2-6 | TRBV4-1 | TRBD1 | CASSQGTGLSGANVLTF | TGCGCCAGCAGCCAAGGGACAGGTCTCTCTGGGGCCAACGTCCTGACTTTC
16 | - | TRBJ2-2 | TRBV7-8 | TRBD1 | CASSRRQGLDTGELFF | TGTGCCAGCAGCCGTAGACAGGGGCTAGACACCGGGGAGCTGTTTTTT
15 | - | TRBJ2-2 | TRBV11-2 | - | CASSRGTINTGELFF | TGTGCCAGCAGCCGCGGGACGATCAACACCGGGGAGCTGTTTTTT
15 | - | TRBJ1-5 | TRBV3-1 | - | CASSQAGRGDQPQHF | TGTGCCAGCAGCCAAGCAGGGAGGGGAGATCAGCCCCAGCATTTT
16 | - | TRBJ2-1 | TRBV3-1 | TRBD2 | CASSPSFLAGVGEQFF | TGTGCCAGCAGCCCATCCTTTCTAGCGGGTGTGGGTGAGCAGTTCTTC
17 | - | TRBJ2-5 | TRBV13 | TRBD2 | CASSLGLAGGRGETQYF | TGTGCCAGCAGCTTAGGACTAGCGGGAGGAAGAGGGGAGACCCAGTACTTC
17 | - | TRBJ2-2 | TRBV5-6 | TRBD2 | CASSRITSGRHTGELFF | TGTGCCAGCAGCCGGATTACTAGCGGGAGGCACACCGGGGAGCTGTTTTTT
15 | few | TRBJ2-7 | TRBV7-2 | - | CASSLGRPYTYEQYF | TGTGCCAGCAGCTTAGGCAGACCTTATACCTACGAGCAGTACTTC
12 | - | TRBJ2-5 | TRBV6-8 | - | CANPGQTETQYF | TGTGCCAATCCGGGGCAGACAGAGACCCAGTACTTC
14 | - | TRBJ2-3 | TRBV20-1 | TRBD2 | CSAEPGLAGSTQYF | TGCAGTGCGGAACCGGGACTAGCGGGATCTACGCAGTATTTT
10 | many | TRBJ2-4 | TRBV29-1 | - | CSVGVEVQYF | TGCAGCGTTGGGGTGGAAGTTCAGTACTTC
11 | - | TRBJ1-2 | TRBV29-1 | - | CSVEVAEGYTF | TGCAGCGTTGAAGTAGCGGAGGGCTACACCTTC
20 | many | TRBJ1-1 | TRBV21-1 | - | CASTFKPQTNRGHWGTEAFF | TGTGCCAGCACCTTTAAACCCCAAACAAACAGGGGGCATTGGGGCACTGAAGCTTTCTTT
13 | many | TRBJ2-5 | TRBV5-1 | TRBD1 | CASSGDSQETQYF | TGCGCCAGCAGCGGGGACAGCCAAGAGACCCAGTACTTC